Below, one T cell receptor beta chain is given with its context. The antigen remains undetermined. Germline CDR1 and CDR2: MDHEN and SYDVKM. The CDR3 extends over 16 amino acids. The ends were cut back, 2 bases at V and 0 bases at J, with 11 bases in the middle. This sample was taken from a study of T-cell reconstitution after alpha-beta-depleted transplantation in children. Study observations and caveats: High day-60 TCRbeta diversity in some patients came from surviving recipient T cells and thymic progenitors. Several hundred expanded graft clones reportedly were the source of alpha-beta T cells about two months after transplant. Newly generated T cells supplied most T-cell counts and diversity one year post-transplant.

Preparation of the TCRbeta library involved a method that used unique molecular identifiers. TCRdb independently ran MiXCR on the PCR reads; one entry per CDR3 protein. Of about 980,000 distinct CDR3 sequences in the sample, about 29% were seen once. V and J are TRBV28 and TRBJ1-5; D gene uncertain. The sequencing used PBMCs, mostly from graft donor cells, collected 360 days after TCRalphabeta/CD19-depleted stem cell transplant. This TCR came from a boy in the first two years of life who had a stem cell transplant for SCID, so the T cells may come from the graft donor. The CDR3 protein is CASSLPGPYSNQPQHF. CDR3 in DNA: TGTGCCAGCAGTTTACCCGGCCCTTATAGCAATCAGCCCCAGCATTTT.